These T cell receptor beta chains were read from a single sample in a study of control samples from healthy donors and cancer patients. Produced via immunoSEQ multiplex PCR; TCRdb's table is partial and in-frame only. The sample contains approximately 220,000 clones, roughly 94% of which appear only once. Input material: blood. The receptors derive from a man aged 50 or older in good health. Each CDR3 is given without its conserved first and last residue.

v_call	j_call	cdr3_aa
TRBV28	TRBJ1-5	ASTSPSGVSNQPQH
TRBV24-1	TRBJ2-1	ATSLAGGSSYNEQF
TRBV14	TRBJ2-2	ASSRRSTPGELF
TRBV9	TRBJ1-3	ASSAARGDPGNTIY
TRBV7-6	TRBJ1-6	ASSPRDSDSPLH
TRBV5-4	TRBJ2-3	ASSLGRGASGGTDTQY
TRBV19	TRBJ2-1	ASSSPMGGLYEQF
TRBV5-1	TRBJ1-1	ASSLRGGGRTEAF
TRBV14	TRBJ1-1	ASSQYLITEAF
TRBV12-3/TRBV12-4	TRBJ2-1	ASSSGGTGVRF
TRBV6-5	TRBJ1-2	ASQGGYGYT
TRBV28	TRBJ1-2	ASSSGYGYT
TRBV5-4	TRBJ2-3	ASSLVGNTDTQY
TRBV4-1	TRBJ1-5	ASSLTDYQPQH
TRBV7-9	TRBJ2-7	ASSSSGGSGFGEQY
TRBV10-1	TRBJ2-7	ASSDLGQGIYEQY
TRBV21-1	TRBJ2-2	ASRPHRFGELF
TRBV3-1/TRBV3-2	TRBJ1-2	ASSQDWTGRGYT
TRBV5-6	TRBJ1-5	ASSFDRNQPQH
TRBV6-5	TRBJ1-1	ASSFFRVVPTEAF
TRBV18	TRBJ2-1	ASSPDRPSYNEQF
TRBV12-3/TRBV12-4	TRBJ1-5	ASSLAGGPQH